This T cell receptor (beta chain) was sequenced for a study of CD8 T cells in ankylosing spondylitis. Study observations and caveats: Several of the motif variants were reported before in synovial fluid and blood from reactive arthritis. For ankylosing spondylitis blood, a TCR beta motif of 7 or 8 highly homologous variants appeared characteristic.

TCRdb redid the calling of the 5' RACE reads with MiXCR, one entry per CDR3 protein. Here the sample spans roughly 100,000 distinct CDR3 sequences, 24% being singletons. CDR1 LNHNV and CDR2 YYDKDF come from the germline V gene (reference sequence). The CDR3 has 13 amino acids. Losses at the gene ends were 8 bases for V and 3 bases for J; bases not matched to a gene: 2. Notes on this clonotype: Its antigen remains unknown.

The V gene is TRBV15, the J gene TRBJ2-1, with 9 bases matching TRBD2. The source material was synovial fluid, either unsorted or a sorted T cell fraction (not recorded which). The receptor was derived from a male donor with ankylosing spondylitis. CDR3 bases: TGTGCCACCTCTAGCGGGGACTACAATGAGCAGTTCTTC. It specifies CATSSGDYNEQFF.